This is a list of T cell receptor beta chains from one sample in a study of T cells after yellow fever vaccination. TCRdb fed the 5' RACE reads into MiXCR, producing one record per CDR3 protein. The repertoire holds about 99,000 distinct CDR3 sequences, with about 5.8% as singletons. Sequenced material: CD8+ T cells sorted from PBMCs, taken 10 days after the yellow fever booster vaccination. All receptors derive from a man aged 18 to 30 who received the YFV17D yellow fever vaccine. Each CDR3 is given with its conserved first and last residue. D genes are given only for firm matches. Rows give clone size only sometimes, using once, few, many, or a class for an expanded clone.

>few|TRBJ2-2|NA|TRBV27
CASSLSWGSGELFF
TGTGCCAGCAGTTTATCGTGGGGGTCCGGGGAGCTGTTTTTT
>many|TRBJ2-6|NA|TRBV6-5
CASSGSGANVLTF
TGTGCCAGCAGTGGTTCTGGGGCCAACGTCCTGACTTTC
>few|TRBJ2-7|TRBD1|TRBV7-9
CASSPRQGYEQYF
TGTGCCAGCAGCCCCAGACAGGGTTACGAGCAGTACTTC
>few|TRBJ2-1|NA|TRBV7-9
CASSLEVTSLFNEQFF
TGTGCCAGCAGCTTAGAGGTTACTAGCTTGTTCAATGAGCAGTTCTTC
>few|TRBJ1-6|TRBD1|TRBV12-3/TRBV12-4
CASSSQGTGVSPLHF
TGTGCCAGCAGTTCCCAGGGAACAGGGGTTTCACCCCTCCACTTT
>NA|TRBJ1-2|TRBD1|TRBV12-3/TRBV12-4
CASRDRANYGYTF
TGTGCCAGCAGAGACAGGGCTAACTATGGCTACACCTTC
>NA|TRBJ2-5|NA|TRBV12-3/TRBV12-4
CASSPRLVETQYF
TGTGCCAGCAGCCCTAGACTAGTGGAGACCCAGTACTTC
>NA|TRBJ1-1|NA|TRBV12-3/TRBV12-4
CASSLGEANTEAFF
TGTGCCAGCAGTTTAGGGGAAGCTAACACTGAAGCTTTCTTT
>NA|TRBJ2-3|TRBD2|TRBV2
CAFDSSSGGEKDTQYF
TGTGCCTTTGATAGTTCTAGCGGCGGGGAGAAAGATACGCAGTATTTT
>few|TRBJ2-7|NA|TRBV10-3
CAIRPGEAYEQYF
TGTGCCATCAGGCCGGGGGAAGCCTACGAGCAGTACTTC
>many|TRBJ2-1|NA|TRBV11-2
CASSYDEQFF
TGTGCCAGCAGCTACGATGAGCAGTTCTTC
>few|TRBJ2-5|NA|TRBV12-3/TRBV12-4
CASSLVGLETQYF
TGTGCCAGCAGTTTGGTAGGGTTAGAGACCCAGTACTTC
>many|TRBJ2-5|NA|TRBV29-1
CSVEDTGAWGETQYF
TGCAGCGTTGAAGATACGGGGGCCTGGGGAGAGACCCAGTACTTC
>NA|TRBJ2-5|NA|TRBV7-9
CASSLVTGQETQYF
TGTGCCAGCAGCTTAGTAACAGGTCAAGAGACCCAGTACTTC
>few|TRBJ1-1|NA|TRBV5-5
CASSQPKWGRWTEAFF
TGTGCCAGCAGCCAACCGAAGTGGGGGAGATGGACTGAAGCTTTCTTT
>many|TRBJ1-1|NA|TRBV20-1
CSASQAEVAEAFF
TGCAGTGCTAGCCAGGCTGAGGTGGCTGAAGCTTTCTTT
>NA|TRBJ2-1|TRBD1|TRBV3-1
CASSQGRGLEQFF
TGTGCCAGCAGCCAAGGCAGGGGGCTTGAGCAGTTCTTC
>few|TRBJ2-7|NA|TRBV29-1
CSVVTGTPYEQYF
TGCAGCGTTGTAACCGGGACACCCTACGAGCAGTACTTC
>NA|TRBJ1-5|NA|TRBV15
CATSRRPVMASNQPQHF
TGTGCCACCAGCAGAAGGCCGGTGATGGCGTCCAATCAGCCCCAGCATTTT
>NA|TRBJ2-2|NA|TRBV7-9
CASSLLTVYTGELFF
TGTGCCAGCAGCTTACTGACAGTCTACACCGGGGAGCTGTTTTTT
>NA|TRBJ1-2|TRBD1|TRBV6-5
CASSSGQAPRNGYTF
TGTGCCAGCAGTTCGGGACAGGCCCCCAGGAATGGCTACACCTTC
>many|TRBJ2-3|TRBD2|TRBV29-1
CSVDGLAGGPDTQYF
TGCAGCGTCGATGGACTAGCGGGGGGGCCGGATACGCAGTATTTT
>NA|TRBJ2-5|NA|TRBV5-1
CASSLENRETQYF
TGCGCCAGCAGCTTGGAAAACAGAGAGACCCAGTACTTC
>many|TRBJ1-2|NA|TRBV20-1
CSADEGRDYGYTF
TGCAGTGCTGATGAGGGGCGCGACTATGGCTACACCTTC
>many|TRBJ2-5|NA|TRBV12-3/TRBV12-4
CASSLTRSSETQYF
TGTGCCAGCAGTTTAACCAGGTCGTCAGAGACCCAGTACTTC
>few|TRBJ1-6|NA|TRBV5-1
CASSSTETGTHSYNSPLHF
TGCGCCAGCAGCTCGACCGAAACAGGGACCCACTCCTATAATTCACCCCTCCACTTT
>NA|TRBJ1-2|NA|TRBV5-1
CASSPTSTTGFYGYTF
TGCGCCAGCAGCCCTACATCGACAACAGGGTTCTATGGCTACACCTTC
>few|TRBJ2-5|TRBD1|TRBV29-1
CSVVPTGEGKTQYF
TGCAGCGTTGTACCGACAGGGGAAGGGAAGACCCAGTACTTC
>NA|TRBJ2-2|NA|TRBV13
CASSLDRAAGELFF
TGTGCCAGCAGCTTAGACAGGGCTGCCGGGGAGCTGTTTTTT
>NA|TRBJ1-6|NA|TRBV6-5
CASSYDRRGSYNSPLHF
TGTGCCAGCAGTTACGACCGGCGGGGTTCCTATAATTCACCCCTCCACTTT
>few|TRBJ1-5|NA|TRBV7-9
CASSLEPQHF
TGTGCCAGCAGCTTAGAGCCCCAGCATTTT
>few|TRBJ2-1|NA|TRBV7-6
CASSPEVGGLLNEQFF
TGTGCCAGCAGCCCCGAGGTGGGGGGGCTGCTCAATGAGCAGTTCTTC
>NA|TRBJ2-2|NA|TRBV4-1
CASSQEGGANTGELFF
TGCGCCAGCAGCCAAGAAGGCGGCGCGAACACCGGGGAGCTGTTTTTT
>NA|TRBJ2-5|NA|TRBV3-1
CASSQIRLAGRETQYF
TGTGCCAGCAGCCAGATCCGACTCGCGGGGAGAGAGACCCAGTACTTC
>few|TRBJ2-3|NA|TRBV11-2
CASSAAPGDTQYF
TGTGCCAGCAGCGCTGCCCCGGGAGATACGCAGTATTTT
>NA|TRBJ2-1|TRBD1|TRBV7-8
CASSSGQAYEQFF
TGTGCCAGCAGCTCGGGACAGGCCTATGAGCAGTTCTTC
>few|TRBJ2-7|NA|TRBV29-1
CSVDWGGHDEQYF
TGCAGCGTTGATTGGGGGGGGCACGACGAGCAGTACTTC
>NA|TRBJ2-7|NA|TRBV6-5
CASSYSSGVGEQYF
TGTGCCAGCAGTTACTCGTCGGGAGTCGGCGAGCAGTACTTC
>few|TRBJ1-2|NA|TRBV7-9
CASSKRDMVF
TGTGCCAGCAGCAAACGGGACATGGTCTTC
>few|TRBJ2-1|NA|TRBV12-3/TRBV12-4
CASSLSLWDQLGNEQFF
TGTGCCAGCAGTTTATCTCTTTGGGACCAACTTGGGAATGAGCAGTTCTTC
>NA|TRBJ2-2|TRBD2|TRBV18
CASSPTGLAGATGELFF
TGTGCCAGCTCACCAACGGGACTAGCGGGAGCCACCGGGGAGCTGTTTTTT
>NA|TRBJ2-2|NA|TRBV7-2
CASSLAFPGAGGELFF
TGTGCCAGCAGCTTAGCATTTCCGGGGGCTGGCGGGGAGCTGTTTTTT
>NA|TRBJ1-2|NA|TRBV7-2
CASSFTNYGYTF
TGTGCCAGCAGCTTTACTAACTATGGCTACACCTTC
>NA|TRBJ1-1|TRBD1|TRBV20-1
CSATTGKNTEAFF
TGCAGTGCCACGACAGGGAAGAACACTGAAGCTTTCTTT
>few|TRBJ1-3|NA|TRBV2
CASSDYSPNTIYF
TGTGCCAGCAGTGATTACAGCCCAAACACCATATATTTT
>few|TRBJ2-5|NA|TRBV2
CASAPHPETQYF
TGTGCCAGCGCCCCCCACCCAGAGACCCAGTACTTC
>many|TRBJ2-7|NA|TRBV29-1
CSVEDGQSYEQYF
TGCAGCGTTGAAGACGGTCAGTCCTACGAGCAGTACTTC
>many|TRBJ2-5|TRBD2|TRBV10-3
CAISESAREVETQYF
TGTGCCATCAGTGAGTCTGCCCGGGAGGTTGAGACCCAGTACTTC
>NA|TRBJ1-2|NA|TRBV12-3/TRBV12-4
CASSLSVYGYTF
TGTGCCAGCAGTTTATCGGTCTATGGCTACACCTTC
>few|TRBJ1-2|NA|TRBV7-9
CASSSADMNYGYTF
TGTGCCAGCAGCTCGGCAGACATGAACTATGGCTACACCTTC
>many|TRBJ2-1|TRBD2|TRBV12-3/TRBV12-4
CASRERASGGNEQFF
TGTGCCAGCAGGGAGAGGGCTAGCGGGGGTAATGAGCAGTTCTTC
>few|TRBJ1-5|TRBD1|TRBV6-5
CASSPTGINQPQHF
TGTGCCAGCAGTCCGACAGGGATCAATCAGCCCCAGCATTTT
>few|TRBJ1-1|NA|TRBV27
CASSPGTITEAFF
TGTGCCAGCAGTCCGGGGACAATCACTGAAGCTTTCTTT
>few|TRBJ2-2|NA|TRBV28
CASSLEASYTGELFF
TGTGCCAGCAGTTTAGAGGCTAGTTACACCGGGGAGCTGTTTTTT